This T cell receptor (beta chain) was found in a study of T cells in localized non-small cell lung cancer. This CDR3 region has 16 residues. Sequencing used immunoSEQ multiplex PCR; TCRdb keeps in-frame clones, though not all of them. The sample carries about 1,500 clones, 20% to 25% recorded once. Adjacent lung, free of atypia, was sampled at least 2 cm from the tumor margin. The input for sequencing was normal lung tissue next to the tumor, taken before any cancer treatment. The chain combines TRBV7-5 with TRBJ2-7; TRBD2, as called in the table, went unchecked against the DNA. TRBV7-5 is marked as a pseudogene. The receptor was isolated from a man between 40 and 69 years old with stage II lung adenocarcinoma. The DNA of the CDR3 is TGTGCCAGCAGCCCTTTAACTAGCGCCGTTACCTACGAGCAGTACTTC. It translates to CASSPLTSAVTYEQYF.